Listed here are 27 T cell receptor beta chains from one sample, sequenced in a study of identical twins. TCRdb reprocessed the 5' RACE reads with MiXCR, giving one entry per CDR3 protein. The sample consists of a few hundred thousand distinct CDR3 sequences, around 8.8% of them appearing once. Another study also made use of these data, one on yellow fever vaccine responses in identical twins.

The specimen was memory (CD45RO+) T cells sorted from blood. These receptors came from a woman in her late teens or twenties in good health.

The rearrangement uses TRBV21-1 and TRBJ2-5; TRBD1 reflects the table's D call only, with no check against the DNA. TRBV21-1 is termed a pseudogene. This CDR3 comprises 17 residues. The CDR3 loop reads CASSCRTGVKDEETQYF. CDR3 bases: TGTGCCAGCAGCTGTAGGACAGGGGTAAAGGATGAAGAGACCCAGTACTTC.

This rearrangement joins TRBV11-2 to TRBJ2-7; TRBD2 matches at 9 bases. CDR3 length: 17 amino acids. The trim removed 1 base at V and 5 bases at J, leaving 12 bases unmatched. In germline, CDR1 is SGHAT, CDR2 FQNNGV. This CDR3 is CASSLGLLAGIGDEQYF. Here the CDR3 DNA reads TGTGCCAGCAGCTTAGGTCTCCTAGCGGGAATTGGGGACGAGCAGTACTTC. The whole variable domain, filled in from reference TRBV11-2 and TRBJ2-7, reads EAGVAQSPRYKIIEKRQSVAFWCNPISGHATLYWYQQILGQGPKLLIQFQNNGVVDDSQLPKDRFSAERLKGVDSTLKIQPAKLEDSAVYLCASSLGLLAGIGDEQYFGPGTRLTVT.

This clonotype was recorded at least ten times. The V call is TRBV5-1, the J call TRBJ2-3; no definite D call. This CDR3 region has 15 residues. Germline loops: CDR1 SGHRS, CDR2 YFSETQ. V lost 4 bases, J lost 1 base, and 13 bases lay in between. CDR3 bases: TGCGCCAGCAGCCGAGCGTCGGACGGCACAGATACGCAGTATTTT. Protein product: CASSRASDGTDTQYF.

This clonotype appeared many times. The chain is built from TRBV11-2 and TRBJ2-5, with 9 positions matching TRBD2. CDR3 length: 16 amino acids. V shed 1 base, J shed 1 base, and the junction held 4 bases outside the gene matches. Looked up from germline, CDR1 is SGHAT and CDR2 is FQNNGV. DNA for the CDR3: TGTGCCAGCAGCTTAGCCTCGACTAGCGGCCAAGAGACCCAGTACTTC. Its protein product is CASSLASTSGQETQYF.

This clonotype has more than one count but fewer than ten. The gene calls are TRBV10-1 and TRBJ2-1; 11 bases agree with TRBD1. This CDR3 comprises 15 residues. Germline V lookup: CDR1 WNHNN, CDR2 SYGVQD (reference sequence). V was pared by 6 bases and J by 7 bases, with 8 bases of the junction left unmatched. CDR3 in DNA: TGCGCCAGCAGACAGGACAGGGGGCGCACGAATGAGCAGTTCTTC. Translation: CASRQDRGRTNEQFF.

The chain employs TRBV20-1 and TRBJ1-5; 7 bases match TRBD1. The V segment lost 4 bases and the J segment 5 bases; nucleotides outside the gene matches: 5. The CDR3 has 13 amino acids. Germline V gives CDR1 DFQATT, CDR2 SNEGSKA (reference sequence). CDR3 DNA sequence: TGCAGTGCTACAGGGGGGATTGATCAGCCCCAGCATTTT. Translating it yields CSATGGIDQPQHF.

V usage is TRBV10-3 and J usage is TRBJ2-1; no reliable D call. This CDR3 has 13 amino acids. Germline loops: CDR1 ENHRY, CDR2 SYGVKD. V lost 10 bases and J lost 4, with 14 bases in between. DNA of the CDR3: TGTGCCACCCAGCCCGACTGGTACAATGAGCAGTTCTTC. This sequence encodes CATQPDWYNEQFF.

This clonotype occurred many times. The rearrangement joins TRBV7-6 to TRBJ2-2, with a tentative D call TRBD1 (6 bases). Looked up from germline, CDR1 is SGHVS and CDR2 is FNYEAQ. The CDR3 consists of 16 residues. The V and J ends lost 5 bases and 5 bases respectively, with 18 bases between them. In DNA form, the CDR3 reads TGTGCCAGCAGCCTCGGAAACACAGGGAGAACCGGGGAGCTGTTTTTT. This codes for CASSLGNTGRTGELFF.

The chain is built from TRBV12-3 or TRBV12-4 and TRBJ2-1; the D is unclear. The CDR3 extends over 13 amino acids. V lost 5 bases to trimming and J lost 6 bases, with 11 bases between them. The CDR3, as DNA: TGTGCCAGCAGTATCGGATACCCCAATGAGCAGTTCTTC. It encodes CASSIGYPNEQFF.

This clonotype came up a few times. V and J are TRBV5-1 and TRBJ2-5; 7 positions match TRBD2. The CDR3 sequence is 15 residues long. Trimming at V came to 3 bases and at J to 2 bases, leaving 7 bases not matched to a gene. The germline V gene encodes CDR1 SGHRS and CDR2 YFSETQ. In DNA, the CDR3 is TGCGCCAGCAGCTGGACTAGAGGGGCACAAGAGACCCAGTACTTC. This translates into CASSWTRGAQETQYF.

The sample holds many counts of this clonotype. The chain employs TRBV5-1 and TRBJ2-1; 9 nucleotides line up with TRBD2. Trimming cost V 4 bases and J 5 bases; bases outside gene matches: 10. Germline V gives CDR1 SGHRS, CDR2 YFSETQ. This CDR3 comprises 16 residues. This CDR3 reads CASSGTGTSFDNEQFF. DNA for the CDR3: TGCGCCAGCAGCGGTACCGGGACTAGCTTTGACAATGAGCAGTTCTTC.

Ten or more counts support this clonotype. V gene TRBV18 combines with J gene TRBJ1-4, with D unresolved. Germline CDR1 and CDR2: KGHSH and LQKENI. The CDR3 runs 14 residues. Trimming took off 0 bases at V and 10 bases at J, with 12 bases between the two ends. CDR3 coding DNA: TGTGCCAGCTCACCACCAGCCGATGCGGGAAAACTGTTTTTT. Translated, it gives CASSPPADAGKLFF.

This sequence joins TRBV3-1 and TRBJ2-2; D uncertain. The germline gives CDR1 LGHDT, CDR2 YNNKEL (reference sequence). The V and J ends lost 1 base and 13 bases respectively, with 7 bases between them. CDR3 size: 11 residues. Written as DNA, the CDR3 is TGTGCCAGCAGCCAAGCTGCGTGGCTGTTTTTT. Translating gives CASSQAAWLFF.

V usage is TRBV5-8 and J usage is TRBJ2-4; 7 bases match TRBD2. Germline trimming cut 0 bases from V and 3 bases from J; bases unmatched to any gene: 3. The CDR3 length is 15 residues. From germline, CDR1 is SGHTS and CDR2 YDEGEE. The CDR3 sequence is CASSLVLADKNIQYF. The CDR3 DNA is TGTGCCAGCAGCTTGGTCCTAGCGGACAAAAACATTCAGTACTTC. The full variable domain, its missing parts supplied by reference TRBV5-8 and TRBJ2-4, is EAGVTQSPTHLIKTRGQQATLRCSPISGHTSVYWYQQALGLGLQFLLWYDEGEERNRGNFPPRFSGRQFPNYSSELNVNALELEDSALYLCASSLVLADKNIQYFGAGTRLSVL.

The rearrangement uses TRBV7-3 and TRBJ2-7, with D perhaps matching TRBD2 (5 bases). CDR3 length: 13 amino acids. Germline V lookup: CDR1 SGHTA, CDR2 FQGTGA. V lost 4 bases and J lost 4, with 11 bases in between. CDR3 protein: CASSWLAGYEQYF. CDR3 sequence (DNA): TGTGCCAGCAGCTGGCTAGCTGGTTACGAGCAGTACTTC.

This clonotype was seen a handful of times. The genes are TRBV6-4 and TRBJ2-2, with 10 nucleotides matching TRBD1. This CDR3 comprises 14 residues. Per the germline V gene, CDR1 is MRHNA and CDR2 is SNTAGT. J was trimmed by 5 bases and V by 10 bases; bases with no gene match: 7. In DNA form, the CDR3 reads TGTGCCACTTCGACAGGGGGCGAAACCGGGGAGCTGTTTTTT. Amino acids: CATSTGGETGELFF.

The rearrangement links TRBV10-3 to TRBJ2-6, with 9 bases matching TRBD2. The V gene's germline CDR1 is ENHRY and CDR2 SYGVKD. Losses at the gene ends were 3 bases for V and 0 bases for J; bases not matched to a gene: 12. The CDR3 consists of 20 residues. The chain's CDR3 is CAISERIGAGGISGANVLTF. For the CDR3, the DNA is TGTGCCATCAGTGAAAGGATTGGAGCGGGGGGCATCTCTGGGGCCAACGTCCTGACTTTC.

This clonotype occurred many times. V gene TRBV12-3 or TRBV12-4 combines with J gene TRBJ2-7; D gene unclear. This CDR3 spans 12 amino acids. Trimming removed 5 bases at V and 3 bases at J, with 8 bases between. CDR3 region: CASSPSSYEQYF. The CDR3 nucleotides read TGTGCCAGCAGTCCCTCCAGCTACGAGCAGTACTTC.

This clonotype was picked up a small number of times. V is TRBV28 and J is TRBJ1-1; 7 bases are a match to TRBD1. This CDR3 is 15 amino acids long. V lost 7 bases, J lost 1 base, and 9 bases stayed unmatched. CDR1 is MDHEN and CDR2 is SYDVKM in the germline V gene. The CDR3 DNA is TGTGCCAGCAATACGCTGAACAGGGGGAACACTGAAGCTTTCTTT. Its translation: CASNTLNRGNTEAFF.

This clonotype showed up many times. The CDR3 DNA sequence: TGTGCCAGCAGCTCATACCGGGACAGGGACGACGAGCAGTACTTC. Amino acid sequence: CASSSYRDRDDEQYF. The rearrangement links TRBV7-8 to TRBJ2-7; 9 bases line up with TRBD1. The CDR3 is 15 residues long. Germline CDR1 reads SGHVS; CDR2 reads FQNEAQ. J was trimmed by 5 bases and V by 4 bases; bases with no gene match: 9.

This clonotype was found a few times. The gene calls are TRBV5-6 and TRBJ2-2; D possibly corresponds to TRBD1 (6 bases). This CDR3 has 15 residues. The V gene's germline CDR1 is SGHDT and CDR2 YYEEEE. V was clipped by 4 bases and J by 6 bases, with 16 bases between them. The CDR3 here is CASSLKQGFAGELFF. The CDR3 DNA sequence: TGTGCCAGCAGCCTGAAACAGGGTTTCGCCGGGGAGCTGTTTTTT.

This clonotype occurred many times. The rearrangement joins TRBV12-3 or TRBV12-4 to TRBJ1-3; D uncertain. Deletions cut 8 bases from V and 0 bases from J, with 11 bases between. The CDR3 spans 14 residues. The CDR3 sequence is CASSVGDSGNTIYF. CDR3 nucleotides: TGTGCCAGCTCTGTGGGCGACTCTGGAAACACCATATATTTT.

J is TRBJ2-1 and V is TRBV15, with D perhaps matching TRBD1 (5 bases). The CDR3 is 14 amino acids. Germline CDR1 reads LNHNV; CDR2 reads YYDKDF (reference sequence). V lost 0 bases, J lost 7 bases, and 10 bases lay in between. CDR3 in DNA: TGTGCCACCAGCAGAGATCTACAGGTTAATGAGCAGTTCTTC. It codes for CATSRDLQVNEQFF.

The CDR3 spells CASSELEGGSEQYV. CDR3 in DNA: TGCGCCAGCAGTGAGTTAGAGGGGGGTAGCGAGCAGTACGTC. This chain uses TRBV10-2 with TRBJ2-7; D may match TRBD1 or TRBD2 (6 bases each). This CDR3 contains 14 residues. Germline CDR1 and CDR2: WSHSY and SAAADI. V lost 1 base and J lost 6, with 13 bases in between.

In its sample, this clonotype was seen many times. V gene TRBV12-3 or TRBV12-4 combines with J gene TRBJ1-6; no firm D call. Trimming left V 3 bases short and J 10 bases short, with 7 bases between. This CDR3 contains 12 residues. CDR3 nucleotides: TGTGCCAGCAGTTTCATTGCATCACCCCTCCACTTT. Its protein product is CASSFIASPLHF.

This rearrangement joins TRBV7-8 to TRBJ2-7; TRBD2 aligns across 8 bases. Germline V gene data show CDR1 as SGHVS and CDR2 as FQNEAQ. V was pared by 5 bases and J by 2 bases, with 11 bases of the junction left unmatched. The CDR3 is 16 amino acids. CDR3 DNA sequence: TGTGCCAGCAGCCCCTTGACTAGCGCTGGGACCTACGAGCAGTACGTC. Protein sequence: CASSPLTSAGTYEQYV.

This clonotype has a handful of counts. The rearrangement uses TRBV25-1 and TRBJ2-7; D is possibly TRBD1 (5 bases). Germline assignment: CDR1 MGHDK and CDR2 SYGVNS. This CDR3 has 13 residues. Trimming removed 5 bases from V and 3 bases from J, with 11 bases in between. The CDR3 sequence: CASSSDRDYEQYF. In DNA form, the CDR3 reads TGTGCCAGCAGTAGCGACAGAGACTACGAGCAGTACTTC.